One and the same sample provided the 28 T cell receptor beta chains below, sequenced in a study of cytomegalovirus exposure and HLA in healthy donors. Libraries were prepared by immunoSEQ multiplex PCR; TCRdb keeps only in-frame clonotypes and omits some of them. Of tens of thousands of clones listed, about 94% are singletons. The sample consisted of PBMCs. These receptors were collected from a man aged 18 to 29 in good health and CMV-seronegative.

The rearrangement links TRBV29-1 to TRBJ1-4; 7 nucleotides agree with TRBD1. The CDR3 sequence is 12 residues long. Per germline, CDR1 SQVTM and CDR2 ANQGSEA. V shed 6 bases, J shed 6 bases, and the junction held 4 bases outside the gene matches. Here the CDR3 DNA reads TGCAGCGTGGGCCAGGGGGATGAAAAACTGTTTTTT. This encodes CSVGQGDEKLFF.

V is TRBV15 and J is TRBJ2-2; D gene ambiguous. In germline, CDR1 is LNHNV, CDR2 YYDKDF (reference sequence). This CDR3 is 15 amino acids long. Trimming removed 1 base from V and 7 bases from J, with 13 bases in between. The CDR3 reads CATSRVIESHGELFF. CDR3 coding DNA: TGTGCCACCAGCAGAGTTATCGAGAGCCACGGGGAGCTGTTTTTT.

V usage is TRBV6-1 and J usage is TRBJ2-7, with D unclear. This CDR3 has 11 amino acids. Trimming removed 4 bases from V and 3 bases from J, with 4 bases in between. Per the germline V gene, CDR1 is MNHNS and CDR2 is SASEGT. CDR3 nucleotides: TGTGCCAGCAGTGCCCTCTACGAGCAGTACTTC. Its protein is CASSALYEQYF.

This chain connects TRBV6-5 to TRBJ1-2; tentatively, D is TRBD1 (5 bases). The ends were cut back, 6 bases at V and 2 bases at J, with 13 bases in the middle. Germline CDR1 MNHEY, CDR2 SVGAGI. The CDR3 is 14 residues long. CDR3 amino acids: CASRWGGTNYGYTF. The CDR3 DNA reads TGTGCCAGCAGATGGGGGGGGACGAACTATGGCTACACCTTC.

CDR3 loop: CASSPSSGRVETQYF. The CDR3 DNA follows: TGTGCCAGCAGCCCGTCTAGCGGGAGGGTTGAGACCCAGTACTTC. The V call is TRBV7-2, the J call TRBJ2-5, with 12 bases fitting TRBD2. Germline V gene lookup returns CDR1 SGHTA and CDR2 FQGNSA. Unmatched junction bases numbered 6, after V lost 5 bases and J lost 5 bases. The CDR3 consists of 15 residues.

The chain is built from TRBV6-5 and TRBJ2-2; D not resolved. Germline loops: CDR1 MNHEY, CDR2 SVGAGI. The CDR3 length is 12 residues. V lost 7 bases, J lost 2 bases, and 5 bases lay in between. This CDR3 is CASKTNTGELFF. CDR3 bases: TGTGCCAGCAAGACAAACACCGGGGAGCTGTTTTTT.

The genes are TRBV6-1 and TRBJ2-6; D is possibly TRBD1 (5 bases). CDR1 and CDR2 from the germline V gene are MNHNS and SASEGT. Trimming cost V 4 bases and J 0 bases, with 7 bases left between them. CDR3 length: 15 residues. The CDR3 sequence: CASSVDSSGANVLTF. Written as DNA, the CDR3 is TGTGCCAGCAGTGTAGACAGCTCTGGGGCCAACGTCCTGACTTTC.

This clone appeared once. The gene calls are TRBV7-9 and TRBJ2-1, with no clear D. V was pared by 5 bases and J by 4 bases, with 15 bases between. This CDR3 comprises 15 residues. Germline V gene sequence: CDR1 SEHNR, CDR2 FQNEAQ (reference sequence). Written as DNA, the CDR3 is TGTGCCAGCAGCGGCGCCGAGGCCTTATACAATGAGCAGTTCTTC. Translating gives CASSGAEALYNEQFF.

The chain uses TRBV6-1 and TRBJ2-2; D gene unclear. The CDR3 loop spans 14 amino acids. Between the trimmed V and J ends, which lost 10 bases and 0 bases, there was a span of 12 bases. Germline lookup yields CDR1 MNHNS and CDR2 SASEGT. The CDR3 spells CATAGFPNTGELFF. The CDR3 DNA reads TGTGCCACTGCAGGATTCCCGAACACCGGGGAGCTGTTTTTT.

The genes are TRBV5-1 and TRBJ1-2, with a weak D call TRBD1 (5 bases). This CDR3 comprises 15 residues. Looked up from germline, CDR1 is SGHRS and CDR2 is YFSETQ. V was pared by 0 bases and J by 8 bases, with 17 bases between. Here the CDR3 reads CASSLDGRDSGGYTF. DNA for the CDR3: TGCGCCAGCAGCTTGGATGGCAGGGATAGCGGAGGCTACACCTTC.

This rearrangement joins TRBV14 to TRBJ2-4; a possible D gene is TRBD2 (6 bases). The V and J ends lost 5 bases and 0 bases respectively, with 11 bases between them. Per the germline V gene, CDR1 is SGHDN and CDR2 is FVKESK. The CDR3 has 15 residues. The DNA for the CDR3 is TGTGCCAGCAGCGGGACTTCGCTAGCCAAAAACATTCAGTACTTC. It translates to CASSGTSLAKNIQYF.

This clone was counted a single time. The V and J genes are TRBV5-1 and TRBJ1-3, with D tentatively TRBD1 (6 bases). The CDR3 runs 15 residues. Trimming removed 3 bases from V and 0 bases from J, with 10 bases in between. Per the germline V gene, CDR1 is SGHRS and CDR2 is YFSETQ. CDR3 nucleotides: TGCGCCAGCAGCTCCGACAGGAGCTCTGGAAACACCATATATTTT. Protein sequence: CASSSDRSSGNTIYF.

The chain recombines TRBV28 with TRBJ1-2; 9 nucleotides line up with TRBD1. Trimming cost V 5 bases and J 4 bases; bases outside gene matches: 5. From germline, CDR1 is MDHEN and CDR2 SYDVKM. The CDR3 runs 14 residues. DNA of the CDR3: TGTGCCAGCAGTCCCGGGGACAGGGCCTATGGCTACACCTTC. Its protein product is CASSPGDRAYGYTF.

The V call is TRBV30, the J call TRBJ1-4; D might be TRBD1 (5 bases). V gave up 0 bases and J gave up 8 bases, with 16 bases separating them. The germline V gene has CDR1 GTSNPN and CDR2 SVGIG (reference sequence). The CDR3 covers 15 residues. CDR3 region: CAWSVFGQRDEKLFF. The DNA of the CDR3 is TGTGCCTGGAGTGTTTTTGGGCAGCGGGACGAAAAACTGTTTTTT.

J is TRBJ2-7 and V is TRBV7-2, with TRBD2 matching 7 bases. This CDR3 contains 16 residues. V was pared by 1 base and J by 0 bases, with 6 bases of the junction left unmatched. Germline V gene lookup returns CDR1 SGHTA and CDR2 FQGNSA. CDR3: CASSLESSGYSYEQYF. CDR3 nucleotide sequence: TGTGCCAGCAGCTTAGAATCTAGCGGATACTCCTACGAGCAGTACTTC.

V usage is TRBV6-1 and J usage is TRBJ2-3, with 7 bases matching TRBD2. The CDR3 loop spans 15 amino acids. J gave up 4 bases and V 6 bases, and 10 bases lay outside the gene matches. The germline V gene encodes CDR1 MNHNS and CDR2 SASEGT. CDR3 coding DNA: TGTGCCAGCAGGGGAGCGGGAAAAGGCGCAGATACGCAGTATTTT. Encoded protein: CASRGAGKGADTQYF.

For this clone: This sample includes further DNA sequences coding for the same CDR3. The genes are TRBV2 and TRBJ2-1; 13 bases align to TRBD2. Losses at the gene ends were 6 bases for V and 6 bases for J; bases not matched to a gene: 2. Germline V CDR1 and CDR2: SNHLY, FYNNEI. The length of the CDR3 is 14 residues. The CDR3 coding sequence is TGTGCCAGCAGGGGACTAGCGGGATTCAATGAGCAGTTCTTC. This gives the protein CASRGLAGFNEQFF. Drawing the rest from reference TRBV2 and TRBJ2-1, the complete variable domain is EPEVTQTPSHQVTQMGQEVILRCVPISNHLYFYWYRQILGQKVEFLVSFYNNEISEKSEIFDDQFSVERPDGSNFTLKIRSTKLEDSAMYFCASRGLAGFNEQFFGPGTRLTVL.

This clone was found a few times. The chain links TRBV10-1 to TRBJ2-1, with D possibly TRBD2 on 5 matching bases. In germline, CDR1 is WNHNN, CDR2 SYGVQD (reference sequence). The CDR3 spans 11 residues. Trimming took off 4 bases at V and 10 bases at J, with 8 bases between the two ends. CDR3 sequence reads: CASSGEREQFF. Written as DNA, the CDR3 is TGCGCCAGCAGTGGGGAGCGGGAGCAGTTCTTC.

The chain employs TRBV7-2 and TRBJ1-5; no reliable D call. This CDR3 is 15 amino acids long. From germline, CDR1 is SGHTA and CDR2 FQGNSA. V lost 5 bases and J 2 bases, leaving 13 bases between the germline ends. CDR3 in amino acids: CASSPRVGGNQPQHF. CDR3 coding DNA: TGTGCCAGCAGCCCGAGGGTAGGAGGCAATCAGCCCCAGCATTTT.

The chain uses TRBV9 and TRBJ2-5, with D tentatively TRBD2 (6 bases). V was cut by 2 bases and J by 4 bases, with 15 bases left in between. The CDR3 totals 15 residues. CDR1 and CDR2 from the germline V gene are SGDLS and YYNGEE. CDR3 amino acids: CASSVTGGLRETQYF. The DNA for the CDR3 is TGTGCCAGCAGCGTCACCGGGGGTTTGAGAGAGACCCAGTACTTC. The entire variable domain, with the rest obtained from reference TRBV9 and TRBJ2-5, is as follows: DSGVTQTPKHLITATGQRVTLRCSPRSGDLSVYWYQQSLDQGLQFLIQYYNGEERAKGNILERFSAQQFPDLHSELNLSSLELGDSALYFCASSVTGGLRETQYFGPGTRLLVL.

The rearrangement uses TRBV6-5 and TRBJ1-1, with D possibly matching TRBD1 (5 bases). Germline CDR1 and CDR2: MNHEY and SVGAGI. The CDR3 runs to 13 residues. Trimming pared 2 bases from V and 4 bases from J, leaving 8 bases between. CDR3 sequence reads: CASSYGGTTEAFF. The CDR3 bases are TGTGCCAGCAGTTACGGGGGGACCACTGAAGCTTTCTTT.

V is TRBV7-2 and J is TRBJ1-2, with D unclear. The CDR3 is made up of 14 amino acids. The V gene's germline CDR1 is SGHTA and CDR2 FQGNSA. Trimming took off 5 bases at V and 4 bases at J, with 14 bases between the two ends. The DNA for the CDR3 is TGTGCCAGCAGCGTCGGGGATCGGGGCTATGGCTACACCTTC. Protein sequence: CASSVGDRGYGYTF.

This chain joins TRBV18 and TRBJ1-5; no clear D gene. Trimming removed 2 bases at V and 5 bases at J, with 13 bases between. Germline-derived CDR1 and CDR2 are KGHSH and LQKENI. This CDR3 has 15 residues. In nucleotides, the CDR3 is TGTGCCAGCTCACCAGGAGGGCCTTGGGATCAGCCCCAGCATTTT. Translated: CASSPGGPWDQPQHF.

This CDR3 reads CASGLADLSYEQYF. The CDR3 DNA follows: TGTGCCAGCGGACTAGCGGACCTTTCCTACGAGCAGTACTTC. The chain uses TRBV2 and TRBJ2-7; 10 bases align to TRBD2. Germline V gene data show CDR1 as SNHLY and CDR2 as FYNNEI. V shed 8 bases and J 1 base; nucleotides not matched to a gene: 5. The CDR3 contains 14 residues.

In its sample, this clone was seen once. The chain uses TRBV30 and TRBJ1-3; 8 bases are a match to TRBD1. Looked up from germline, CDR1 is GTSNPN and CDR2 is SVGIG (reference sequence). With 8 bases clipped from V and 2 bases from J, the junction kept 5 bases outside the gene matches. The CDR3 contains 13 residues. The CDR3 protein is CAGQGGTGNTIYF. Written as DNA, the CDR3 is TGTGCCGGACAGGGTGGGACTGGAAACACCATATATTTT.

The rearrangement uses TRBV27 and TRBJ2-1; 7 bases align to TRBD2. Germline assignment: CDR1 MNHEY and CDR2 SMNVEV (reference sequence). The V gene end was trimmed by 1 base and the J gene end by 6 bases; junction bases not matched to a gene: 3. The CDR3 length is 14 residues. CDR3 protein: CASSLLGTTNEQFF. The CDR3 bases are TGTGCCAGCAGTTTATTAGGGACTACCAATGAGCAGTTCTTC.

V usage is TRBV2 and J usage is TRBJ1-1; D is unclear. V was trimmed by 6 bases and J by 8 bases, leaving 13 bases between them. Germline CDR1 is SNHLY and CDR2 is FYNNEI. This CDR3 region has 12 residues. The CDR3 region has the DNA TGTGCCAGCAGGAGTCCCACGGGAGAAGCTTTCTTT. Encoded protein: CASRSPTGEAFF. The full variable domain, completed using reference TRBV2 and TRBJ1-1, is EPEVTQTPSHQVTQMGQEVILRCVPISNHLYFYWYRQILGQKVEFLVSFYNNEISEKSEIFDDQFSVERPDGSNFTLKIRSTKLEDSAMYFCASRSPTGEAFFGQGTRLTVV.

The chain links TRBV27 to TRBJ2-1, with 12 bases matching TRBD2. V trimming: 6 bases; J trimming: 9 bases; junction bases outside the gene matches: 9. Per germline, CDR1 MNHEY and CDR2 SMNVEV (reference sequence). This CDR3 has 15 amino acids. In DNA form, the CDR3 reads TGTGCCAGCAGCCCGCCGGGACTAGCGGGCGGTGAGCAGTTCTTC. Translation gives CASSPPGLAGGEQFF.